The source of this TCR beta chain is a study of shared clonotypes between healthy human individuals. The assay was immunoSEQ multiplex PCR, and TCRdb's table has in-frame clones only and misses some. The sample lists about 980,000 clones; approximately 76% were seen once. The germline CDR1 and CDR2 sequences are SGHRS and YFSETQ. V was cut by 4 bases and J by 1 base, with 30 bases left in between. The CDR3 loop spans 21 amino acids. This sequence originates from a man between 18 and 29 years old in good health. V is TRBV5-1 and J is TRBJ1-3, with D maybe TRBD1 (5 bases). Sequenced input: memory CD4+ T cells sorted from blood. Subset denoted: CD45RA-negative fraction. CDR3 region: CASSPGPQRSRGPASGNTIYF. CDR3 DNA sequence: TGCGCCAGCAGCCCGGGACCCCAGAGATCAAGGGGCCCGGCTTCTGGAAACACCATATATTTT.